This is a list of T cell receptor beta chains from one sample in a study of PD-1 blockade in classical Hodgkin lymphoma. This table comes from immunoSEQ multiplex PCR, and its TCRdb copy is limited to in-frame clones, with some not included. The profile shows 15,000 to 20,000 clones, approximately 62% of them singletons. Sequencing was performed on peripheral blood mononuclear cells (PBMCs), taken before the fourth cycle of nivolumab. These receptor sequences come from a human donor with classical Hodgkin lymphoma. Each CDR3 is given with its conserved first and last residue. Fields, in order: D gene, clone size, V gene, J gene, CDR3 protein, CDR3 DNA. The D gene is left open where the match is weak. Clone sizes are given selectively: once, few, many, or a class where the clone is expanded.

TRBD1	-	TRBV19	TRBJ1-1	CASTKAPGTGNTEAFF	TGTGCCAGCACGAAAGCACCGGGGACAGGGAACACTGAAGCTTTCTTT
-	-	TRBV7-9	TRBJ1-5	CASSLIGGDPSQPQHF	TGTGCCAGCAGCCTCATCGGTGGGGATCCCAGCCAGCCCCAGCATTTT
-	-	TRBV5-6	TRBJ1-4	CASSLTGTGNEKLFF	TGTGCCAGCAGCCTGACCGGGACCGGTAATGAAAAACTGTTTTTT
TRBD1	-	TRBV6-4	TRBJ2-2	CASSDRGRTGELFF	TGTGCCAGCAGCGACAGGGGGCGAACCGGGGAGCTGTTTTTT
TRBD2	once	TRBV7-2	TRBJ2-7	CASSWTSGRVSEQYF	TGTGCCAGCAGCTGGACTAGCGGGAGAGTAAGCGAGCAGTACTTC
TRBD1	once	TRBV4-1	TRBJ2-1	CASSLQGQGFYNEQFF	TGCGCCAGCAGTCTCCAGGGACAGGGTTTCTACAATGAGCAGTTCTTC
-	-	TRBV4-1	TRBJ1-2	CASSQDWGPGYGYTF	TGCGCCAGCAGCCAAGATTGGGGTCCCGGGTATGGCTACACCTTC
-	-	TRBV18	TRBJ2-5	CASSPPGSWETQYF	TGTGCCAGCTCACCACCGGGAAGCTGGGAGACCCAGTACTTC
TRBD1	few	TRBV7-2	TRBJ2-5	CASSTDRAATQYF	TGTGCCAGCAGCACGGACAGGGCCGCGACCCAGTACTTC
-	once	TRBV19	TRBJ2-1	CASSYAGGVDEQFF	TGTGCCAGTAGTTACGCAGGGGGGGTCGATGAGCAGTTCTTC
TRBD2	-	TRBV27	TRBJ2-2	CASSLLLAGTGELFF	TGTGCCAGCAGTTTATTACTAGCGGGAACCGGGGAGCTGTTTTTT
-	-	TRBV2	TRBJ2-2	CASSPMGAFANTGELFF	TGTGCCAGCAGCCCAATGGGTGCCTTCGCGAACACCGGGGAGCTGTTTTTT
-	-	TRBV6-1	TRBJ2-2	CASSEKPTNTGELFF	TGTGCCAGCAGTGAAAAGCCTACGAACACCGGGGAGCTGTTTTTT
-	medium-sized	TRBV28	TRBJ1-1	CASSLSWKLANTEAFF	TGTGCCAGCAGTTTGTCTTGGAAACTGGCGAACACTGAAGCTTTCTTT
TRBD2	once	TRBV15	TRBJ2-3	CATSRGLETDTQYF	TGTGCCACCAGCAGGGGACTAGAAACAGATACGCAGTATTTT
-	once	TRBV2	TRBJ2-1	CASSEALLVASYNEQFF	TGTGCCAGCAGTGAAGCGCTCTTAGTCGCGTCCTACAATGAGCAGTTCTTC
TRBD1	once	TRBV7-9	TRBJ2-7	CASSPQGAGEQYF	TGTGCCAGCAGCCCACAGGGGGCCGGCGAGCAGTACTTC
-	-	TRBV30	TRBJ2-7	CAWDDASSFEQYF	TGTGCCTGGGATGACGCTTCCTCGTTCGAGCAGTACTTC
-	-	TRBV7-9	TRBJ2-3	CASSLVGGDTQYF	TGTGCCAGCAGCTTAGTCGGCGGGGATACGCAGTATTTT
TRBD1	-	TRBV10-3	TRBJ1-4	CATHRGGNEKLFF	TGTGCCACCCACAGGGGAGGTAATGAAAAACTGTTTTTT
TRBD1	-	TRBV30	TRBJ1-2	CAWSRTGDYGYTF	TGTGCCTGGAGTCGGACAGGCGACTATGGCTACACCTTC
-	-	TRBV6-1	TRBJ2-7	CASTRDGASSYEQYF	TGTGCCAGCACAAGGGACGGGGCTAGCTCCTACGAGCAGTACTTC
TRBD1	-	TRBV28	TRBJ2-5	CASRDRGMETQYF	TGTGCCAGCAGGGACAGGGGGATGGAGACCCAGTACTTC
TRBD1	once	TRBV5-1	TRBJ1-5	CASSLTGEDWDQPQHF	TGCGCCAGCAGCCTGACAGGGGAGGATTGGGATCAGCCCCAGCATTTT
-	-	TRBV29-1	TRBJ1-1	CSVEDPGGPSEAFF	TGCAGCGTTGAAGATCCCGGGGGGCCGTCTGAAGCTTTCTTT
-	-	TRBV27	TRBJ1-4	CASSLSFINEKLFF	TGTGCCAGCAGTTTATCGTTCATCAATGAAAAACTGTTTTTT
-	-	TRBV27	TRBJ2-3	CASSQIKGTQYF	TGTGCCAGCAGTCAGATCAAGGGTACGCAGTATTTT
-	-	TRBV28	TRBJ1-5	CASRGGSIGNQPQHF	TGTGCCAGCAGAGGGGGGAGTATCGGGAATCAGCCCCAGCATTTT
TRBD1	few	TRBV6-1	TRBJ1-3	CASSESRQGLRVGNTIYF	TGTGCCAGCAGTGAATCTCGACAGGGGCTGAGAGTGGGAAACACCATATATTTT
-	-	TRBV7-9	TRBJ2-5	CASQRAGQQETQYF	TGTGCCAGCCAGAGGGCGGGCCAACAAGAGACCCAGTACTTC
-	-	TRBV6-5	TRBJ2-7	CASSYLRRSEQYF	TGTGCCAGCAGTTACTTGCGGCGCAGCGAGCAGTACTTC
-	-	TRBV9	TRBJ2-3	CASSVVGTDTQYF	TGTGCCAGCAGCGTAGTTGGCACAGATACGCAGTATTTT
TRBD1	once	TRBV7-8	TRBJ2-7	CASSLGGTGGPEQYF	TGTGCCAGCAGCTTAGGGGGGACAGGCGGGCCCGAGCAGTACTTC
-	-	TRBV2	TRBJ2-7	CASRVDRTPTYEQYF	TGTGCCAGCAGGGTAGACAGGACACCTACCTACGAGCAGTACTTC
-	-	TRBV4-2	TRBJ1-1	CASSQGLRVAYTEAFF	TGTGCCAGCAGCCAGGGGCTCAGGGTAGCCTACACTGAAGCTTTCTTT
TRBD2	-	TRBV28	TRBJ2-3	CASSLDLAGTDTQYF	TGTGCCAGCAGTTTGGATCTAGCGGGCACAGATACGCAGTATTTT
TRBD2	-	TRBV5-1	TRBJ2-2	CASSPPSGGRGTGELFF	TGCGCCAGCAGCCCCCCCAGTGGCGGGAGAGGCACCGGGGAGCTGTTTTTT
TRBD1	-	TRBV6-1	TRBJ1-1	CASSRGGWGTEAFF	TGTGCCAGCAGCAGAGGGGGCTGGGGCACTGAAGCTTTCTTT
TRBD1	-	TRBV28	TRBJ1-2	CASSLRGQGFGGYTF	TGTGCCAGCAGTTTACGGGGACAGGGCTTCGGCGGCTACACCTTC
-	once	TRBV2	TRBJ2-2	CASSYKGTGELFF	TGTGCCAGCAGTTATAAGGGAACCGGGGAGCTGTTTTTT
TRBD1	once	TRBV5-8	TRBJ1-2	CASSPGQTTNYGYTF	TGTGCCAGCAGCCCGGGACAGACAACTAACTATGGCTACACCTTC
TRBD2	-	TRBV5-5	TRBJ2-1	CASSLERGPGLAVRRNEQFF	TGTGCCAGCAGCTTGGAACGGGGTCCGGGACTAGCGGTCAGGCGCAATGAGCAGTTCTTC
TRBD2	medium-sized	TRBV7-2	TRBJ2-2	CASSVSGTHTGELFF	TGTGCCAGCAGCGTTAGCGGGACCCACACCGGGGAGCTGTTTTTT
-	-	TRBV11-2	TRBJ1-2	CASSLAANYGYTF	TGTGCCAGCAGCTTAGCAGCTAACTATGGCTACACCTTC